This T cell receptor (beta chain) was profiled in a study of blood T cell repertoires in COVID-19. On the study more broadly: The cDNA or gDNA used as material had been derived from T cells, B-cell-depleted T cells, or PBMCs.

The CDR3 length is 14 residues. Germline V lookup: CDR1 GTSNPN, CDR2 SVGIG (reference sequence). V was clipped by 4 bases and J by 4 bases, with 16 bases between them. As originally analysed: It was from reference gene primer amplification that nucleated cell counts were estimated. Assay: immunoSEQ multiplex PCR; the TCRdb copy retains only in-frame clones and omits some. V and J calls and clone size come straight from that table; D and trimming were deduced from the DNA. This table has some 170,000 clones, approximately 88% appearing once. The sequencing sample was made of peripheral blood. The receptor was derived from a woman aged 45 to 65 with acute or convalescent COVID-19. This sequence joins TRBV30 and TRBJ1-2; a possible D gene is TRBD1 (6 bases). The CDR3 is CAWTRGLGTYGYTF. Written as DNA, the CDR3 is TGTGCCTGGACTAGGGGGTTGGGTACCTATGGCTACACCTTC.